Below, one T cell receptor (beta chain) is given with its context. This entry belongs to a study of control samples from healthy donors and cancer patients. The CDR3 has 12 residues. Per the germline V gene, CDR1 is LNHDA and CDR2 is SQIVND (reference sequence). V lost 4 bases, J lost 0 bases, and 3 bases lay in between. The data were produced by immunoSEQ multiplex PCR, yet TCRdb's version contains in-frame clones alone and is incomplete. In the table there are some 79,000 clones, roughly 87% of which are singletons. The TCR sequence derives from a woman between 45 and 65 years old in good health. The V and J genes are TRBV19 and TRBJ1-1, with D uncertain. Sequenced material: blood. The CDR3 region has the DNA TGTGCCAGTAGTAAAGTGAACACTGAAGCTTTCTTT. It yields the protein CASSKVNTEAFF.